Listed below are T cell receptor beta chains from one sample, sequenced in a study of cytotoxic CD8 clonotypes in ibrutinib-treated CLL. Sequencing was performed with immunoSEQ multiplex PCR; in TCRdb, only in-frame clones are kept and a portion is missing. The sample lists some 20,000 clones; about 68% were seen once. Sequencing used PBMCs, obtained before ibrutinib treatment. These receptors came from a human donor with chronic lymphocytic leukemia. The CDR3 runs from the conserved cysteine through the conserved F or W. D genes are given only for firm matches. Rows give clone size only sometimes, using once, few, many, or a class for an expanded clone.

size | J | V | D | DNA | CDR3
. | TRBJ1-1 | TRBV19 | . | TGTGCCAGCTCAGGGTTGAAGATGGGTGAAGCTTTCTTT | CASSGLKMGEAFF
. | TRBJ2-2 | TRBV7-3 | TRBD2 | TGTGCCAGCAGCTTAAAAGCTCTCACGGGACTAGCGGGATTCGGGGAGCTGTTTTTT | CASSLKALTGLAGFGELFF
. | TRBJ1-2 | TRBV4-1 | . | TGCGCCAGCAGCCAAGCCAGGGCTGGATATGGCTACACCTTC | CASSQARAGYGYTF
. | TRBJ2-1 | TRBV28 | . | TGTGCCAGCAGTCCCTTGAATCAGCAGTTCTTC | CASSPLNQQFF
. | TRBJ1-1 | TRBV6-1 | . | TGTGCCAGCAGCCTTAGACTGAAAATGAACACTGAAGCTTTCTTT | CASSLRLKMNTEAFF
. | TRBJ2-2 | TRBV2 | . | TGTGCCAGCAGGCAGGGTTCCGGGGGACCTAGGGGCACCGGGGAGCTGTTTTTT | CASRQGSGGPRGTGELFF
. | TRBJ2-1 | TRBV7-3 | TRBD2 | TGTGCCAGCAGCTTAGGAGCGGGGGGCGAGCAGTTCTTC | CASSLGAGGEQFF
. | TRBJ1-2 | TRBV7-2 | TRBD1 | TGTGCCAGCAGCTTACGGACCGGGACAGGGGGCGGCTATGGCTACACCTTC | CASSLRTGTGGGYGYTF
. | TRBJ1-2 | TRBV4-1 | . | TGCGCCAGCAGCCAAGAGTTGCGCGGGTCTGGCTACACCTTC | CASSQELRGSGYTF
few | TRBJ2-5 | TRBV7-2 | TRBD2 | TGTGCCAGCGGAGTTAGCGGGAGGGCCGGGGAGACCCAGTACTTC | CASGVSGRAGETQYF
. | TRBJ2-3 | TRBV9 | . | TGTGCCAGCAGCGGGGGGGCAGTGCGGACAGATACGCAGTATTTT | CASSGGAVRTDTQYF
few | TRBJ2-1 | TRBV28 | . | TGTGCCAGCAGCGTGCTAGACAATGAGCAGTTCTTC | CASSVLDNEQFF
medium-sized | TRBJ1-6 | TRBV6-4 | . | TGTGCCAGCAGTGACGATAAAGGGGGTAATTCACCCCTCCACTTT | CASSDDKGGNSPLHF
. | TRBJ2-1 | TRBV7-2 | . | TGTGCCAGCAGCCCAGTCCCCTCCTACAATGAGCAGTTCTTC | CASSPVPSYNEQFF
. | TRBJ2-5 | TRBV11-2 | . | TGTGCCAGCAGCTCCGACACGGCCCTGGGCGGGACCCAGTACTTC | CASSSDTALGGTQYF
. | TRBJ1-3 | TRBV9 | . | TGTGCCAGCAGCGTAGCGGTAGGGGATGCCTCTGGAAACACCATATATTTT | CASSVAVGDASGNTIYF
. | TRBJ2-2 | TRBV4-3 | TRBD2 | TGCGCCAGCAGCCGAACCTTAGCGGGAGAGGGGACCGGGGAGCTGTTTTTT | CASSRTLAGEGTGELFF
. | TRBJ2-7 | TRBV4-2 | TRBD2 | TGTGCCAGCAGCCGGACCGGGACTAGCGGGAGTGGGACCTACGAGCAGTACTTC | CASSRTGTSGSGTYEQYF
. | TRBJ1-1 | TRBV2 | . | TGTGCCAGCTCTCTTGATGGAGAGAACACTGAAGCTTTCTTT | CASSLDGENTEAFF
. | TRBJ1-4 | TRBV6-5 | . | TGTGCCAGCAGCTGGGGGACGGATCCATTTGAAAAACTGTTTTTT | CASSWGTDPFEKLFF
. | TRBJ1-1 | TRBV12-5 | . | TGTGCTAGTGGTCAGGGGAATAGGAACACTGAAGCTTTCTTT | CASGQGNRNTEAFF
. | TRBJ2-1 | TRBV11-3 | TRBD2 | TGTGCCAGCAGCCGTGGGACTAGCGGGTACAATGAGCAGTTCTTC | CASSRGTSGYNEQFF
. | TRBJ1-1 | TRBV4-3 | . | TGCGCCAGCAGCCAAGATCCCCGGACACTGAACACTGAAGCTTTCTTT | CASSQDPRTLNTEAFF
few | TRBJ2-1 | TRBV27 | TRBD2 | TGTGCCAGCAGTGGCGGACTAGCGGGCTACAATGAGCAGTTCTTC | CASSGGLAGYNEQFF